Shown below are 23 T cell receptor beta chains from a single sample sequenced in a study of blood T cell repertoires in COVID-19. The data were produced by immunoSEQ multiplex PCR, yet TCRdb's version contains in-frame clones alone and is incomplete. There are around 230,000 clones in the sample; about 80% occur only once, and 14% to 15% lies in the top ten. Specimen: PBMCs or T cells enriched from blood (not recorded which). Every receptor here comes from a man aged 35 to 55 who had recovered from COVID-19.

The chain has TRBV2 and TRBJ2-7; 8 nucleotides align to TRBD1. Unmatched junction bases numbered 3, after V lost 7 bases and J lost 4 bases. This CDR3 comprises 12 residues. Per germline, CDR1 SNHLY and CDR2 FYNNEI. The CDR3 DNA reads TGTGCCAGCACGAACAGGGGGTACGAGCAGTACTTC. Translated: CASTNRGYEQYF.

V and J are TRBV19 and TRBJ1-5, with 8 bases that match TRBD1. Trimming cost V 0 bases and J 2 bases; bases outside gene matches: 3. This CDR3 comprises 16 residues. CDR1 and CDR2 from the germline V gene are LNHDA and SQIVND (reference sequence). CDR3 amino acids: CASSIDLTGGNQPQHF. CDR3 in DNA: TGTGCCAGTAGTATAGATTTGACAGGGGGCAATCAGCCCCAGCATTTT.

V is TRBV19 and J is TRBJ1-2; 10 bases map to TRBD1. This CDR3 is built from 12 residues. Germline loops: CDR1 LNHDA, CDR2 SQIVND (reference sequence). The trim removed 9 bases at V and 9 bases at J, leaving 7 bases unmatched. CDR3 residues: CASTPGQGSYTF. DNA for the CDR3: TGTGCCAGCACACCGGGACAGGGGAGCTACACCTTC.

The chain employs TRBV19 and TRBJ2-5, with 8 bases identical to TRBD2. With V trimmed by 11 bases and J by 2 bases, 7 bases remained unmatched. This CDR3 is built from 13 residues. CDR1 is LNHDA, CDR2 SQIVND, per germline (reference sequence). CDR3 amino acids: CAAGGVGQETQYF. CDR3 DNA: TGTGCCGCGGGGGGAGTAGGGCAAGAGACCCAGTACTTC.

The chain employs TRBV9 and TRBJ2-7; D is perhaps TRBD1 (7 bases). Germline lookup yields CDR1 SGDLS and CDR2 YYNGEE. This CDR3 spans 16 amino acids. Trimming pared 0 bases from V and 4 bases from J, leaving 17 bases between. This CDR3 reads CASSVAGAGQLYEQYF. CDR3 in DNA: TGTGCCAGCAGCGTAGCGGGTGCGGGACAGCTATACGAGCAGTACTTC.

This clone has only a few counts. The CDR3 sequence: CASSFNTDTQYF. In nucleotides, the CDR3 is TGTGCCAGCAGTTTCAACACAGATACGCAGTATTTT. The chain combines TRBV27 with TRBJ2-3; D ambiguous. The CDR3 has 12 residues. CDR1 MNHEY and CDR2 SMNVEV come from the germline V gene (reference sequence). V was pared by 3 bases and J by 2 bases, with 3 bases between.

This chain joins TRBV5-4 and TRBJ2-3; D may be TRBD2 (6 bases). Germline V gives CDR1 SGHNT, CDR2 YYREEE (reference sequence). The V gene lost 4 bases and the J gene lost 2 bases, with 14 bases spanning the gap. This CDR3 is built from 15 residues. The CDR3 nucleotides read TGTGCCAGCAGCCCCGGGGGATATACCACAGATACGCAGTATTTT. It specifies CASSPGGYTTDTQYF. The full variable domain, completed using reference TRBV5-4 and TRBJ2-3, is ETGVTQSPTHLIKTRGQQVTLRCSSQSGHNTVSWYQQALGQGPQFIFQYYREEENGRGNFPPRFSGLQFPNYSSELNVNALELDDSALYLCASSPGGYTTDTQYFGPGTRLTVL.

This chain joins TRBV9 and TRBJ2-3; possibly TRBD2 for D (5 bases). The CDR3 extends over 15 amino acids. Germline lookup yields CDR1 SGDLS and CDR2 YYNGEE. Trimming cost V 0 bases and J 2 bases, with 10 bases left between them. Here the CDR3 reads CASSVGGPSTDTQYF. The CDR3 DNA sequence: TGTGCCAGCAGCGTAGGAGGGCCGTCCACAGATACGCAGTATTTT.

The chain combines TRBV2 with TRBJ2-1; 12 positions match TRBD2. V lost 7 bases and J lost 7; bases outside the gene matches: 5. CDR3 size: 14 residues. Germline V gene sequence: CDR1 SNHLY, CDR2 FYNNEI. The CDR3 nucleotides read TGTGCCAGCAAGGGAGGACTAGCGGGGAATGAGCAGTTCTTC. This codes for CASKGGLAGNEQFF.

The V and J genes are TRBV18 and TRBJ2-1; TRBD1 might be the D (5 bases). The germline gives CDR1 KGHSH, CDR2 LQKENI. The CDR3 spans 12 residues. The V gene lost 2 bases and the J gene lost 9 bases, with 8 bases spanning the gap. In nucleotides, the CDR3 is TGTGCCAGCTCACCAGAGCAGGGTGAGCAGTTCTTC. Translated, it gives CASSPEQGEQFF.

This clone was seen only a few times. The chain recombines TRBV2 with TRBJ1-1; D not resolved. Germline lookup yields CDR1 SNHLY and CDR2 FYNNEI. The CDR3 length is 13 residues. The V gene lost 4 bases and the J gene lost 11 bases, with 17 bases spanning the gap. The CDR3 here is CASSARRPPRAFF. CDR3 nucleotides: TGTGCCAGCAGTGCCCGACGGCCCCCCAGGGCTTTCTTT.

The chain uses TRBV9 and TRBJ1-2; D ambiguous. CDR1 and CDR2 from the germline V gene are SGDLS and YYNGEE. The CDR3 length is 15 residues. The germline V and J ends were trimmed by 0 bases and 2 bases, with 11 bases remaining between them. The CDR3 is CASSVGPSLNYGYTF. The CDR3 nucleotides are TGTGCCAGCAGCGTAGGCCCCAGTTTAAACTATGGCTACACCTTC.

This chain uses TRBV7-2 with TRBJ1-2, with D perhaps TRBD1 (5 bases). Germline CDR1 SGHTA, CDR2 FQGNSA. This CDR3 comprises 14 residues. The ends were cut back, 1 base at V and 4 bases at J, with 10 bases in the middle. CDR3: CASSLVQGGYGYTF. In nucleotides, the CDR3 is TGTGCCAGCAGCTTAGTTCAGGGTGGCTATGGCTACACCTTC.

The chain uses TRBV4-3 and TRBJ2-1, with D unclear. Germline V CDR1 and CDR2: LGHNA, YSLEER. CDR3 size: 13 residues. V lost 2 bases and J 10 bases, leaving 12 bases between the germline ends. CDR3 DNA sequence: TGCGCCAGCAGCCAAAGAGCTCAAAGAGAGCAGTTCTTC. Encoded protein: CASSQRAQREQFF.

J is TRBJ2-1 and V is TRBV24-1, with TRBD2 matching 12 bases. Looked up from germline, CDR1 is KGHDR and CDR2 is SFDVKD. With 7 bases clipped from V and 15 bases from J, the junction kept 18 bases outside the gene matches. CDR3 size: 16 residues. The CDR3 nucleotides are TGTGCCACCAGCCTAGACCTCTCTAGCGGGAGGGCCGTTTCGTTCTTC. Protein: CATSLDLSSGRAVSFF.

This rearrangement joins TRBV27 to TRBJ1-6, with 9 bases aligning to TRBD1. This CDR3 is built from 18 residues. The V gene's germline CDR1 is MNHEY and CDR2 SMNVEV (reference sequence). The V and J ends lost 6 bases and 5 bases, in that order; junction bases with no gene match: 14. CDR3 sequence reads: CASRPSSFNRGHNSPLHF. DNA for the CDR3: TGTGCCAGCAGGCCCAGCAGTTTTAACAGGGGGCATAATTCACCCCTCCACTTT.

This chain connects TRBV27 to TRBJ2-6; 11 bases align to TRBD2. V lost 5 bases to trimming and J lost 0 bases; unmatched junction nucleotides: 12. Germline V gene data show CDR1 as MNHEY and CDR2 as SMNVEV (reference sequence). The CDR3 length is 20 residues. CDR3 in amino acids: CASSRQGGSGRASGANVLTF. CDR3 coding DNA: TGTGCCAGCAGTCGACAGGGGGGTAGCGGGAGGGCCTCTGGGGCCAACGTCCTGACTTTC. Based on the CDR3 plus reference TRBV27 and TRBJ2-6, the full variable domain is EAQVTQNPRYLITVTGKKLTVTCSQNMNHEYMSWYRQDPGLGLRQIYYSMNVEVTDKGDVPEGYKVSRKEKRNFPLILESPSPNQTSLYFCASSRQGGSGRASGANVLTFGAGSRLTVL.

V usage is TRBV19 and J usage is TRBJ1-2, with TRBD1 matching 8 bases. Germline-derived CDR1 and CDR2 are LNHDA and SQIVND (reference sequence). This CDR3 has 14 residues. V shed 5 bases, J shed 8 bases, and the junction held 10 bases outside the gene matches. This CDR3 is CASSPSTGGGGYTF. CDR3 bases: TGTGCCAGTAGTCCTTCTACAGGGGGTGGAGGCTACACCTTC.

This chain connects TRBV18 to TRBJ2-3, with 7 nucleotides matching TRBD2. CDR3 length equals 14 residues. Germline V CDR1 and CDR2: KGHSH, LQKENI. The V gene end was trimmed by 3 bases and the J gene end by 6 bases; junction bases not matched to a gene: 6. The CDR3 loop is CASSPREQADTQYF. The CDR3 nucleotides read TGTGCCAGCTCACCGCGGGAGCAAGCCGATACGCAGTATTTT. Filled out from reference TRBV18 and TRBJ2-3, the complete variable domain reads NAGVMQNPRHLVRRRGQEARLRCSPMKGHSHVYWYRQLPEEGLKFMVYLQKENIIDESGMPKERFSAEFPKEGPSILRIQQVVRGDSAAYFCASSPREQADTQYFGPGTRLTVL.

The chain recombines TRBV10-3 with TRBJ2-5, with 7 bases fitting TRBD2. The CDR3 contains 11 residues. CDR1 is ENHRY, CDR2 SYGVKD, per germline. Unmatched junction bases numbered 5, after V lost 11 bases and J lost 5 bases. The CDR3 sequence: CAAGLDETQYF. The CDR3 DNA reads TGTGCCGCCGGACTAGATGAGACCCAGTACTTC.

The CDR3 DNA follows: TGCGCCAGCAGCTTGGGACTAGGAAGTGATGAGCAGTTCTTC. It specifies CASSLGLGSDEQFF. The V and J genes are TRBV5-1 and TRBJ2-1, with D tentatively TRBD2 (6 bases). The germline V gene has CDR1 SGHRS and CDR2 YFSETQ. This CDR3 is built from 14 residues. V was cut by 0 bases and J by 8 bases, with 12 bases left in between. Supplemented by reference TRBV5-1 and TRBJ2-1, the full variable domain reads KAGVTQTPRYLIKTRGQQVTLSCSPISGHRSVSWYQQTPGQGLQFLFEYFSETQRNKGNFPGRFSGRQFSNSRSEMNVSTLELGDSALYLCASSLGLGSDEQFFGPGTRLTVL.

The chain uses TRBV11-2 and TRBJ2-1, with D perhaps matching TRBD1 (6 bases). CDR3 length: 16 residues. V was pared by 4 bases and J by 0 bases, with 13 bases between. Germline CDR1 reads SGHAT; CDR2 reads FQNNGV. The CDR3 sequence: CASSSLGGPSYNEQFF. CDR3 nucleotide sequence: TGTGCCAGCAGCTCCCTAGGGGGACCCTCCTACAATGAGCAGTTCTTC. Full variable domain (rest looked up from reference TRBV11-2 and TRBJ2-1): EAGVAQSPRYKIIEKRQSVAFWCNPISGHATLYWYQQILGQGPKLLIQFQNNGVVDDSQLPKDRFSAERLKGVDSTLKIQPAKLEDSAVYLCASSSLGGPSYNEQFFGPGTRLTVL.

V is TRBV9 and J is TRBJ1-2, with D unclear. This CDR3 comprises 14 residues. CDR1 and CDR2 (germline): SGDLS, YYNGEE. Trimming took off 1 base at V and 4 bases at J, with 11 bases between the two ends. CDR3 protein: CASSVSATLYGYTF. DNA for the CDR3: TGTGCCAGCAGCGTATCCGCTACCCTCTATGGCTACACCTTC.